This TCR beta chain was observed in a study of T cells in Graves' hyperthyroidism and ophthalmopathy (dated by TCRdb to between 2017 and 2020). Regarding the study in general: A discovery cohort of approximately 100 patients, 43 with Graves' ophthalmopathy and fewer than 65 with stable Graves' hyperthyroidism, was used to find distinguishing TCR V-J signatures. Once sampling was done, hyperthyroidism patients were given methimazole at a starting dose of 30 mg daily, whereas ophthalmopathy patients were given high-dose intravenous methylprednisolone. Prospective prediction of ophthalmopathy was tested in an independent validation cohort consisting of about 20 hyperthyroidism patients and around 16 patients who later progressed to ophthalmopathy. The study also compared thyroid tissue and blood T-cell repertoires from about six Graves' hyperthyroidism patients. According to the paper, TCR Vbeta CDR3 sequencing was carried out on over 130 peripheral blood samples, which came from 40 to 45 ophthalmopathy, 75 or so hyperthyroidism and approximately 17 progressor patients. The 100 discovery patients were divided at random into training and test sets in a 7:3 ratio.

A patient counted as having stable Graves' hyperthyroidism if no progression to ophthalmopathy occurred over 18 months of follow-up. Hyperthyroidism patients were newly diagnosed, had a disease duration of under 2 months, and were aged 18 to 65 years. Patients with uncontrolled infections, other autoimmune diseases, pregnancy or lactation were excluded. Clinical symptoms, serum thyroxine and TRAb, thyroid ultrasound, and orbital computed tomography formed the basis for the diagnoses. Total RNA was extracted using Trizol reagent, and RNA quality was assessed on an Agilent 2100 Bioanalyzer. Results the study describes overall, beyond this receptor: During validation, the model predicted progression to ophthalmopathy a median of about 5.9 months ahead of onset, with almost 71% sensitivity and 72% to 80% specificity. No statistical method was used to set the sample size in advance, and investigators knew the group allocation. In cross-validation, a model built on a 13 V-J signature told ophthalmopathy apart from stable hyperthyroidism with less than 90% sensitivity and 81% to 82% specificity, and in testing the same model reached 80%/75%. Most expanded thyroid clonotypes (frequency above 0.001) were also detected in blood, suggesting blood repertoires may reflect thyroid immune responses.

To note about this clonotype: Its binding antigen is unknown. No per-base quality is available; no much larger clone lies one base away.

CDR1 LNHDA and CDR2 SQIVND were looked up in the germline V gene (reference sequence). Its CDR3 holds 15 amino acids, cysteine through phenylalanine. Of the read, only the CDR3 DNA is kept; its 45 bases are in frame from base 1. Cut back by 4 bases and 7 bases, the V and J ends lie 16 bases apart. The TCR beta CDR3 regions were amplified from the RNA transcripts. The first round of RT-PCR for the TCR CDR3 was performed with the HTBI primer set and the Qiagen OneStep RT-PCR kit. The libraries were constructed in a second round of multiplex PCR and then size-selected and purified. The libraries were sequenced on an Illumina HiSeq2000 using paired-end 100 bp reads. In the original analysis: SOAPnuke was used to process the raw data, with reads discarded if the reads contained adapters or uncalled bases, had a mean Phred below 15, or lacked an exact constant-primer or identifier match. COPE v1.2.5 was used to merge high-quality paired reads, and clonotypes were defined as unique nucleotide sequences. Clonotypes were aligned to IMGT TRBV, TRBD and TRBJ reference segments using MiTCR v1.1. Analysis was restricted to V-J combinations with a frequency above 0.0001, which covered 99% to 99.2% of repertoires. A TCS score was defined as the ratio between F50 (clonal expansion) and ExV (chaos), using BLOSUM62-based TCRdist between CDR3 peptides within each V-J. Welch's t-statistics and random forest reduced just over 500 V-J features to some 14, which were used in a naive Bayes classifier (R e1071). TCRdb redid the processing of the public reads, applying fastp at Q25 and MiXCR, and retained in-frame beta chains. Entries that share a CDR3 protein sequence are merged under the most common genes and DNA. The V and J calls were determined by TCRdb, not by the authors. For this sample there are some 510,000 distinct CDR3 sequences; 46% appear just once. The leading ten clones occupy approximately 8.2% of the sample.

Sequenced sample: peripheral blood or thyroid tissue (not recorded which). The TCR originated in a young woman with Graves' hyperthyroidism. Donor details come from another sample of the same person, matched by shared clones. The chain couples TRBV19 to TRBJ2-2; TRBD1 is perhaps the D gene, given 7 matching bases. CDR3 protein: CASSRQGGYGGELFF. The DNA reads TGTGCCAGTAGTAGGCAGGGGGGTTATGGCGGGGAGCTGTTTTTT.